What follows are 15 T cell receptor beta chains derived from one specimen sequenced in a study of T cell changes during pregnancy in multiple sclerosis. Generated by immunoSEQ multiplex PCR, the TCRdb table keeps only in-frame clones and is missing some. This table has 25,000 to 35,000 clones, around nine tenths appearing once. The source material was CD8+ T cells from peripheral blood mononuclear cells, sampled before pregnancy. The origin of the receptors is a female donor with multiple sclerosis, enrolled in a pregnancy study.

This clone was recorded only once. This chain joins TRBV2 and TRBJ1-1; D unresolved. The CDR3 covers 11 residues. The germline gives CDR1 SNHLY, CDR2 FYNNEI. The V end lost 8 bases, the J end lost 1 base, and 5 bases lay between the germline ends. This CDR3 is CASSRNTEAFF. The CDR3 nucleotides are TGTGCCAGCTCGAGGAACACTGAAGCTTTCTTT.

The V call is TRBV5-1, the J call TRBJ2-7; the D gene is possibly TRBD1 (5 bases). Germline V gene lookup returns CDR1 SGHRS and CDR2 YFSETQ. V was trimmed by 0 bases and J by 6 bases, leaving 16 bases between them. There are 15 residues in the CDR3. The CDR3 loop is CASSLGTPTTLEQYF. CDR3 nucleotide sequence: TGCGCCAGCAGCTTGGGGACACCCACGACCCTCGAGCAGTACTTC.

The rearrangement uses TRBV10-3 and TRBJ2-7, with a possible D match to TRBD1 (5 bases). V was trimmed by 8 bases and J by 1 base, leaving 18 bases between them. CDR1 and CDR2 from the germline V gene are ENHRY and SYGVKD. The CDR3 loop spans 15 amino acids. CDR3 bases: TGTGCCATCTCCGCAGAGGCAGGGATGTCCTACGAGCAGTACTTC. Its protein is CAISAEAGMSYEQYF.

CDR3 sequence reads: CASSLVFGGLAKNIQYF. The CDR3 region has the DNA TGTGCCAGCAGCTTGGTATTCGGCGGACTAGCCAAAAACATTCAGTACTTC. The chain joins TRBV5-8 to TRBJ2-4; possible D gene TRBD2, 5 bases. Germline CDR1 SGHTS, CDR2 YDEGEE. This CDR3 region has 17 residues. V shed 0 bases and J shed 0 bases, with 13 bases lying between them.

CDR3 sequence (DNA): TGTGCCAGCAGCCAAGATGCCGGGAGCTCCTACGAGCAGTACTTC. Its protein is CASSQDAGSSYEQYF. J is TRBJ2-7 and V is TRBV4-2; weak D call: TRBD2 (6 bases). Deletions cut 0 bases from V and 0 bases from J, with 9 bases between. Germline lookup yields CDR1 LGHNA and CDR2 YNFKEQ. The CDR3 is 15 residues long.

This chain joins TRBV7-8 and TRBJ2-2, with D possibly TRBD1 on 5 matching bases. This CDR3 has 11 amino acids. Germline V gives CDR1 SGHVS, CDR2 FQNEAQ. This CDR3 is CVQGVIGELFF. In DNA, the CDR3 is TGTGTCCAAGGGGTAATCGGGGAGCTGTTTTTT.

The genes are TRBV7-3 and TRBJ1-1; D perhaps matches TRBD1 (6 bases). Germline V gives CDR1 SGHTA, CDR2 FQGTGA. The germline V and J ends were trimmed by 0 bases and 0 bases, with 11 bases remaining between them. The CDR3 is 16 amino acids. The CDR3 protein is CASSLTGGAVNTEAFF. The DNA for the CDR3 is TGTGCCAGCAGCTTAACCGGGGGGGCAGTGAACACTGAAGCTTTCTTT.

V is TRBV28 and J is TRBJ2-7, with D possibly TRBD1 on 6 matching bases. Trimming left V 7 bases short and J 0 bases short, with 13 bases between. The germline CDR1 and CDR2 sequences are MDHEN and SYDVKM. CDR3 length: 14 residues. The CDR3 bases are TGTGCCAGCACTATCGACAGGTTCTCCTACGAGCAGTACTTC. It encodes CASTIDRFSYEQYF.

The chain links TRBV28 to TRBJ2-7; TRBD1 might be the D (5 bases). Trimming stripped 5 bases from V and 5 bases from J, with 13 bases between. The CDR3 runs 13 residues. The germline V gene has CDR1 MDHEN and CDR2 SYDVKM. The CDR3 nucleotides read TGTGCCAGCAGTCTGGACACGTTCGACGAGCAGTACTTC. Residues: CASSLDTFDEQYF.

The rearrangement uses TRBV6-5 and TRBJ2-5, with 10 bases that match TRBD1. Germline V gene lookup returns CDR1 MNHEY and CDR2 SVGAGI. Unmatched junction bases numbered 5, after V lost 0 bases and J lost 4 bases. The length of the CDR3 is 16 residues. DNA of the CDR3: TGTGCCAGCAGTTACTCGGGGACAGGGGTATTAGAGACCCAGTACTTC. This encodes CASSYSGTGVLETQYF.

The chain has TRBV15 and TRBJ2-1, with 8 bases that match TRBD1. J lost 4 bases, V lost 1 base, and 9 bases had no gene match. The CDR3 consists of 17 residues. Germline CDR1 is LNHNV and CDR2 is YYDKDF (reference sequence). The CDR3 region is CATSRVPTGARYNEQFF. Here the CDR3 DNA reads TGTGCCACCAGCAGAGTCCCGACAGGGGCCCGGTACAATGAGCAGTTCTTC.

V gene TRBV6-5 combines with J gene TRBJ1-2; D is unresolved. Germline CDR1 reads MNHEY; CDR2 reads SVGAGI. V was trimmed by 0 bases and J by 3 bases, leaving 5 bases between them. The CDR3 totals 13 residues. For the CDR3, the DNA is TGTGCCAGCAGTTACTCGGTAGACTATGGCTACACCTTC. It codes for CASSYSVDYGYTF.

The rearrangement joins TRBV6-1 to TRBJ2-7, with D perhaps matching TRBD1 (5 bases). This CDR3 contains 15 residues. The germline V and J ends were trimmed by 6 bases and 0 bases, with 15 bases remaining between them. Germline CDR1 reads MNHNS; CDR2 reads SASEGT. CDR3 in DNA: TGTGCCAGCAGGCCTTACAGGTTTAGCTCCTACGAGCAGTACTTC. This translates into CASRPYRFSSYEQYF.

The CDR3 region is CASSQAALLALNSPLHF. Written as DNA, the CDR3 is TGCGCCAGCAGCCAAGCGGCTCTATTAGCCCTAAATTCACCCCTCCACTTT. The rearrangement joins TRBV4-1 to TRBJ1-6; no firm D call. The length of the CDR3 is 17 residues. Trimming removed 1 base from V and 7 bases from J, with 17 bases in between. The germline V gene encodes CDR1 MGHRA and CDR2 YSYEKL.

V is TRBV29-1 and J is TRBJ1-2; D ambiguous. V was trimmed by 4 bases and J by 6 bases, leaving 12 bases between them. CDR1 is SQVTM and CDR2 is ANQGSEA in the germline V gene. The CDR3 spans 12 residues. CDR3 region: CSVGRVGDGYTF. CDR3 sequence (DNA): TGCAGCGTTGGGAGGGTCGGCGATGGCTACACCTTC.